This T cell receptor beta chain was identified in a study of blood T cell repertoires in COVID-19. For the study at large: Samples taken during acute and convalescent COVID-19 were collected in the United States, Italy and Spain.

Authors' analysis steps: Estimated nucleated cell counts came from reference gene primer amplification. Profiled with immunoSEQ multiplex PCR; TCRdb holds only in-frame clones, not every one. V and J calls and clone size are as listed in that table; D and trimming were resolved from the DNA. Of about 220,000 clones listed, about 88% were seen once; the top ten hold about 3%. Germline V gene data show CDR1 as MNHEY and CDR2 as SMNVEV (reference sequence). The CDR3 has 12 amino acids. V was cut by 4 bases and J by 6 bases, with 10 bases left in between. This receptor was obtained from a man over 45 who had recovered from COVID-19. The specimen was peripheral blood. The gene calls are TRBV27 and TRBJ2-7, with TRBD1 as a possible D gene (5 bases). The CDR3, as DNA: TGTGCCAGCAGTTCCAGGGTGCGCGAGCAGTACTTC. It specifies CASSSRVREQYF.